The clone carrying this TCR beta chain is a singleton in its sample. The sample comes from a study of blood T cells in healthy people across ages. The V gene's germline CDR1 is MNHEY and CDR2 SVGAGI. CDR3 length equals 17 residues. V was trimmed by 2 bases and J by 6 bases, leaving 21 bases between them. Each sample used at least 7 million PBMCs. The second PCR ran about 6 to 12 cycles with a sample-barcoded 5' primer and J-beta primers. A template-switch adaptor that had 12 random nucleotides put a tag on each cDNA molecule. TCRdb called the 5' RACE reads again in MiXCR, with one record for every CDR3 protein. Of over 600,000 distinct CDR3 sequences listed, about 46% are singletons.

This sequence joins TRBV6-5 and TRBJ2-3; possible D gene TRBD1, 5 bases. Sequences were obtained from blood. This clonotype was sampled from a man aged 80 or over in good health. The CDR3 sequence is CASSYTESRTKGDTQYF. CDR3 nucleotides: TGTGCCAGCAGTTACACCGAGTCCAGGACAAAAGGGGATACGCAGTATTTT.